One sample yielded the 2 T cell receptor beta chains listed below, sequenced in a study of blood T cell repertoires in COVID-19. Assay: immunoSEQ multiplex PCR; the TCRdb copy retains only in-frame clones and omits some. The sample shows roughly 110,000 clones, 76% of them seen only once. Sequenced sample: peripheral blood. The receptor source for this set is a man of 80 years or more with COVID-19, enrolled during active disease.

The chain employs TRBV5-1 and TRBJ2-3; TRBD1 matches at 9 bases. CDR1 is SGHRS, CDR2 YFSETQ, per germline. V dropped 4 bases and J dropped 6; count of bases not matched to a gene: 12. This CDR3 spans 16 amino acids. The CDR3 loop is CASSTPTGGALDTQYF. The CDR3 DNA follows: TGCGCCAGCAGCACGCCTACAGGGGGCGCTTTGGATACGCAGTATTTT.

The chain carries TRBV6-1 and TRBJ2-7; 7 bases agree with TRBD1. V lost 6 bases and J lost 0; bases outside the gene matches: 11. CDR3 size: 16 residues. Germline V gene data show CDR1 as MNHNS and CDR2 as SASEGT. CDR3 coding DNA: TGTGCCAGCAGAGAAACCGGGACAGAGAGCTCCTACGAGCAGTACTTC. This codes for CASRETGTESSYEQYF.